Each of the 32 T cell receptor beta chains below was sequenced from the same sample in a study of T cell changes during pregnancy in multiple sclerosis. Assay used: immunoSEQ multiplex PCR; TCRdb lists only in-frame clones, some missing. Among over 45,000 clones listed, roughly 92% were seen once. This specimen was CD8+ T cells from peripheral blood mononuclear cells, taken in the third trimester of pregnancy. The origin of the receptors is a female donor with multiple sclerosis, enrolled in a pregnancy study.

CDR3: CASCVWAGGDGYTF. CDR3 sequence (DNA): TGTGCCAGCTGTGTTTGGGCAGGGGGCGATGGCTACACCTTC. The J gene is TRBJ1-2, the V gene TRBV5-4; TRBD1 matches 8 bases. CDR3 length: 14 residues. CDR1 is SGHNT and CDR2 is YYREEE in the germline V gene (reference sequence). The V and J ends lost 7 bases and 6 bases, in that order; junction bases with no gene match: 11. The entire variable domain, with the rest obtained from reference TRBV5-4 and TRBJ1-2, is as follows: ETGVTQSPTHLIKTRGQQVTLRCSSQSGHNTVSWYQQALGQGPQFIFQYYREEENGRGNFPPRFSGLQFPNYSSELNVNALELDDSALYLCASCVWAGGDGYTFGSGTRLTVV.

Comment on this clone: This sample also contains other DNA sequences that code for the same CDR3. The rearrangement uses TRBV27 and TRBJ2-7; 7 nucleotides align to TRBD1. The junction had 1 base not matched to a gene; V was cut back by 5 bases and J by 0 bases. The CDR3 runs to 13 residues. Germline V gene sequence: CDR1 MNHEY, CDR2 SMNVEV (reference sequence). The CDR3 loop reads CASSRDSSYEQYF. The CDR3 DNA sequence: TGTGCCAGCAGTAGGGACAGCTCCTACGAGCAGTACTTC.

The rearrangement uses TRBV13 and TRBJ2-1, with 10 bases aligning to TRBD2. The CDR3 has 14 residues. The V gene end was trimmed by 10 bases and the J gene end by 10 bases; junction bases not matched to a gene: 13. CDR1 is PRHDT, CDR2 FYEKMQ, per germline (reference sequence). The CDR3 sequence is CATLPGTSDGEQFF. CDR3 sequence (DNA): TGTGCCACCCTCCCCGGGACTAGCGATGGAGAGCAGTTCTTC. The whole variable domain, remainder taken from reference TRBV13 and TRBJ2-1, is AAGVIQSPRHLIKEKRETATLKCYPIPRHDTVYWYQQGPGQDPQFLISFYEKMQSDKGSIPDRFSAQQFSDYHSELNMSSLELGDSALYFCATLPGTSDGEQFFGPGTRLTVL.

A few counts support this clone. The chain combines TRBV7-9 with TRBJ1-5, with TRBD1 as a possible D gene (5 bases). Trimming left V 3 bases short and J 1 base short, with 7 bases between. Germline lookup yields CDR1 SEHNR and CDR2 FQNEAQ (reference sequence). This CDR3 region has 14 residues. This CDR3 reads CASSLGLSNQPQHF. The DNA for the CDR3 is TGTGCCAGCAGCTTGGGGCTCAGCAATCAGCCCCAGCATTTT.

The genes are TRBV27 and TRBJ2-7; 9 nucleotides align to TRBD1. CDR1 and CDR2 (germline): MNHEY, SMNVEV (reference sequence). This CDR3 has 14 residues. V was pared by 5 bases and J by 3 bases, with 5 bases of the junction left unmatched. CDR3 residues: CASSQGQGYYEQYF. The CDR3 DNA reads TGTGCCAGCAGTCAGGGACAGGGTTACTACGAGCAGTACTTC.

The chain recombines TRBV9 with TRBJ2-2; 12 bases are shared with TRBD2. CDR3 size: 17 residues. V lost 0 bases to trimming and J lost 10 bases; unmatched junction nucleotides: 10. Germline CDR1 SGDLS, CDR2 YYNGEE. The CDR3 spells CASSVERERLAGEELFF. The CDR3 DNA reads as TGTGCCAGCAGCGTAGAGAGGGAACGACTAGCGGGAGAGGAGCTGTTTTTT.

The CDR3 sequence: CSAGTGEVWEQFF. CDR3 coding DNA: TGCAGCGCCGGGACAGGGGAGGTCTGGGAGCAGTTCTTC. This rearrangement joins TRBV29-1 to TRBJ2-1; 10 nucleotides align to TRBD1. This CDR3 region has 13 residues. Trimming removed 7 bases from V and 10 bases from J; junction bases left unmatched: 10. Per germline, CDR1 SQVTM and CDR2 ANQGSEA.

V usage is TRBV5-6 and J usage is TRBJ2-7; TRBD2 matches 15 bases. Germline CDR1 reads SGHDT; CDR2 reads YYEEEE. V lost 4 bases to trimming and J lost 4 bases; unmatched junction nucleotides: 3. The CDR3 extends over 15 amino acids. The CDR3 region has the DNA TGTGCCAGCAGCCTGGGACTAGCGGGAGGTTACGAGCAGTACTTC. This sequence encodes CASSLGLAGGYEQYF.

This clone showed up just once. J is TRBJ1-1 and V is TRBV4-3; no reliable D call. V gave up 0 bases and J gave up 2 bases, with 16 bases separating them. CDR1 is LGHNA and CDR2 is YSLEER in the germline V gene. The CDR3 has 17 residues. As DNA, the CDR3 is TGCGCCAGCAGCCAAGATCGGGGTGGGCAGACCAACACTGAAGCTTTCTTT. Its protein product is CASSQDRGGQTNTEAFF.

The CDR3 loop is CSVRLDYGYTF. The CDR3 region has the DNA TGCAGCGTGCGGCTGGACTATGGCTACACCTTC. This sequence joins TRBV29-1 and TRBJ1-2, with D uncertain. Trimming cost V 6 bases and J 3 bases, with 8 bases left between them. Germline CDR1 is SQVTM and CDR2 is ANQGSEA. This CDR3 is 11 amino acids long.

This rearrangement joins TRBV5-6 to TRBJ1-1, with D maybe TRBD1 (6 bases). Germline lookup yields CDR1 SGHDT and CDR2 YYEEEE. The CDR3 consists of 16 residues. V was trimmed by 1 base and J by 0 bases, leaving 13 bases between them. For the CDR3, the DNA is TGTGCCAGCAGCTTGCGGCCACAGGGCATGAACACTGAAGCTTTCTTT. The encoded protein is CASSLRPQGMNTEAFF.

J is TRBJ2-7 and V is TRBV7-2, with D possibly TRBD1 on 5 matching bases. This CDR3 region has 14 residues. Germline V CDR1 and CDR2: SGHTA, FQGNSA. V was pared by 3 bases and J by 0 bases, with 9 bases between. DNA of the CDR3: TGTGCCAGCAGCTTTGATACAGGCTCCTACGAGCAGTACTTC. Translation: CASSFDTGSYEQYF.

The CDR3 is CASSATSGAYSSYEQYF. The CDR3 nucleotides read TGTGCCAGCAGCGCGACTAGCGGGGCCTACAGCTCCTACGAGCAGTACTTC. The J gene is TRBJ2-7, the V gene TRBV7-2; 11 bases line up with TRBD2. Germline loops: CDR1 SGHTA, CDR2 FQGNSA. V was pared by 5 bases and J by 0 bases, with 9 bases of the junction left unmatched. The CDR3 totals 17 residues. Combining the CDR3 with reference TRBV7-2 and TRBJ2-7 gives the whole variable domain GAGVSQSPSNKVTEKGKDVELRCDPISGHTALYWYRQSLGQGLEFLIYFQGNSAPDKSGLPSDRFSAERTGGSVSTLTIQRTQQEDSAVYLCASSATSGAYSSYEQYFGPGTRLTVT.

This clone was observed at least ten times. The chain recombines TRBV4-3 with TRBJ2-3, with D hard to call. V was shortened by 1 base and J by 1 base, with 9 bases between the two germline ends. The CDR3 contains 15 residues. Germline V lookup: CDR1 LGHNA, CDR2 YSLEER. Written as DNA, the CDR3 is TGCGCCAGCAGCCAAGGTAAGACACGCACAGATACGCAGTATTTT. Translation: CASSQGKTRTDTQYF.

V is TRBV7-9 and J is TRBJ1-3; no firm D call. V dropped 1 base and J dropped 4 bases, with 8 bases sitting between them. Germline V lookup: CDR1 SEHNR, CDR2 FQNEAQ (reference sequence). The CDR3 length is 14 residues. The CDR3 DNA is TGTGCCAGCAGCTTAGGTCCGTCGGGAAACACCATATATTTT. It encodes CASSLGPSGNTIYF.

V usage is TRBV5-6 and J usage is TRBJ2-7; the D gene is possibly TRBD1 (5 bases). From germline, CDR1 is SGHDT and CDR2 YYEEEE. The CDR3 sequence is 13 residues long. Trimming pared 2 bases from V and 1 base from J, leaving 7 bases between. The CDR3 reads CASSFDSSYEQYF. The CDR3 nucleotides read TGTGCCAGCAGCTTTGACAGTTCCTACGAGCAGTACTTC.

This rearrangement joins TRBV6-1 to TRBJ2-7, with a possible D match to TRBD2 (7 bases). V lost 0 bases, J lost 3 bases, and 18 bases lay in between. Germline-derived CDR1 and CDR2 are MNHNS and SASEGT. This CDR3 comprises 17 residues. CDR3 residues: CASSEARGLFGNYEQYF. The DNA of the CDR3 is TGTGCCAGCAGTGAAGCGCGGGGGCTCTTTGGAAACTACGAGCAGTACTTC.

The CDR3 nucleotides are TGTGCCAGCAGTTACAAGCAGGTTGGAAACACCATATATTTT. It is translated as CASSYKQVGNTIYF. V usage is TRBV6-6 and J usage is TRBJ1-3; no definite D call. The germline gives CDR1 MNHNY, CDR2 SVGAGI (reference sequence). The CDR3 runs 14 residues. V was trimmed by 2 bases and J by 3 bases, leaving 8 bases between them.

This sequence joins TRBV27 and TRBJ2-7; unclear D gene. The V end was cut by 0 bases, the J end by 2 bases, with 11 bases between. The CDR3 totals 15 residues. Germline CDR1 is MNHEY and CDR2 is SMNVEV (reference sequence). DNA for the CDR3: TGTGCCAGCAGTTTATCGATGGGCAGCCCCTACGAGCAGTACTTC. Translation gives CASSLSMGSPYEQYF.

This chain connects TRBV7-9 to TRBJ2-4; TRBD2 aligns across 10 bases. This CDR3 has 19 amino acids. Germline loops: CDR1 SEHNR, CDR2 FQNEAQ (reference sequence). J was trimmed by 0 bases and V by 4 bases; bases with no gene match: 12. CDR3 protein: CASSSPTLAGGLAKNIQYF. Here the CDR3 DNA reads TGTGCCAGCAGCTCCCCCACTTTAGCGGGAGGACTAGCCAAAAACATTCAGTACTTC.

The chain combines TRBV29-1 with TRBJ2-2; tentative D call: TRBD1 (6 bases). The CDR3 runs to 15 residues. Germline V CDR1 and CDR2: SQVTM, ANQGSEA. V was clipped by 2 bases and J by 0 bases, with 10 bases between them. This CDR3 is CSVEMGASNTGELFF. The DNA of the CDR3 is TGCAGCGTTGAAATGGGGGCATCGAACACCGGGGAGCTGTTTTTT.

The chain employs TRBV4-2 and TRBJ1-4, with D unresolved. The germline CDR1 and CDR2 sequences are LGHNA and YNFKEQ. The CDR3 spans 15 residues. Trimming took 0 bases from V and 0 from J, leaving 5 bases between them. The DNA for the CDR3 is TGTGCCAGCAGCCAAGATACAGCAACTAATGAAAAACTGTTTTTT. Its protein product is CASSQDTATNEKLFF.

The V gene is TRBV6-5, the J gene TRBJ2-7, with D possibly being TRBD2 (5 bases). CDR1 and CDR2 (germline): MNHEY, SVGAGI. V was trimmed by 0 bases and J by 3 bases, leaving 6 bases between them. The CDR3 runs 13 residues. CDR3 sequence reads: CASSYSAGYEQYF. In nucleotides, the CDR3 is TGTGCCAGCAGTTACTCGGCGGGCTACGAGCAGTACTTC.

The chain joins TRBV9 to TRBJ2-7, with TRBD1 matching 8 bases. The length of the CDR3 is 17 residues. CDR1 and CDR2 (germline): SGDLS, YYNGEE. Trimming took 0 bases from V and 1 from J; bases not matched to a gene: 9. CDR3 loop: CASSVGDDRGTSYEQYF. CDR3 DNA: TGTGCCAGCAGCGTAGGGGACGACAGGGGAACGTCCTACGAGCAGTACTTC.

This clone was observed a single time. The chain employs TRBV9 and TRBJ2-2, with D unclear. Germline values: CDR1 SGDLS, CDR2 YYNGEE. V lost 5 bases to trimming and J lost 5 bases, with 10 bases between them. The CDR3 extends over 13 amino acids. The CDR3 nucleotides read TGTGCCAGCAGTTATCTCTATACCGGGGAGCTGTTTTTT. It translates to CASSYLYTGELFF.

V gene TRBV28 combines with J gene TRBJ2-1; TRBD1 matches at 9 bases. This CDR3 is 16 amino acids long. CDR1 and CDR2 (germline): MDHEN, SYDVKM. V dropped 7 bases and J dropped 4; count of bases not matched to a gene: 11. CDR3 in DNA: TGTGCCAGCACCAATAGTCCGGGACAGGGATACAATGAGCAGTTCTTC. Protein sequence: CASTNSPGQGYNEQFF. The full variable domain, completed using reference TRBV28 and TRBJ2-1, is DVKVTQSSRYLVKRTGEKVFLECVQDMDHENMFWYRQDPGLGLRLIYFSYDVKMKEKGDIPEGYSVSREKKERFSLILESASTNQTSMYLCASTNSPGQGYNEQFFGPGTRLTVL.

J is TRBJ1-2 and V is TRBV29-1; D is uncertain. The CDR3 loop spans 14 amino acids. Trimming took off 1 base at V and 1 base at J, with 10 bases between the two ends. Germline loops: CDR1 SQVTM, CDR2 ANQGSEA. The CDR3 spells CSVEGARRNYGYTF. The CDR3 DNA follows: TGCAGCGTTGAAGGTGCGCGGCGTAACTATGGCTACACCTTC.

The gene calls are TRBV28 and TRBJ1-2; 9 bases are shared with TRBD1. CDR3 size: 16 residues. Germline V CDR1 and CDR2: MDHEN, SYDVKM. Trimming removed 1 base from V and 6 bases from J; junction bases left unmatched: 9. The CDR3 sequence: CASSLFSTGGRNGYTF. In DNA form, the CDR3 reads TGTGCCAGCAGTTTATTCTCGACAGGGGGGAGGAATGGCTACACCTTC.

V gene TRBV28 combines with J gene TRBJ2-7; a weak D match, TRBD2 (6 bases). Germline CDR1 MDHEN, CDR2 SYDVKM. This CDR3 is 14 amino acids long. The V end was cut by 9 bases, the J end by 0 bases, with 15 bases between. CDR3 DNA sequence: TGTGCCAGTTTTCGGGCGGGAAGCTCCTACGAGCAGTACTTC. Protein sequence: CASFRAGSSYEQYF.

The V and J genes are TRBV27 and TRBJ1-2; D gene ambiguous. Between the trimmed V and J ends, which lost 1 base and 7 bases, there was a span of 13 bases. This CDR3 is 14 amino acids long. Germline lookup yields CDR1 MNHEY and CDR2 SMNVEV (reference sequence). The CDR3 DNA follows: TGTGCCAGCAGTTTATTCCCGGGTAGGTCTGGCTACACCTTC. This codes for CASSLFPGRSGYTF.

CDR3 in amino acids: CASSIRPGLNEQFF. CDR3 in DNA: TGTGCCAGTAGTATAAGGCCAGGACTAAATGAGCAGTTCTTC. The V call is TRBV19, the J call TRBJ2-1, with D perhaps TRBD2 (6 bases). The CDR3 sequence is 14 residues long. With 2 bases removed from V and 7 bases from J, the gap between germline ends came to 12 bases. The germline V gene encodes CDR1 LNHDA and CDR2 SQIVND (reference sequence).

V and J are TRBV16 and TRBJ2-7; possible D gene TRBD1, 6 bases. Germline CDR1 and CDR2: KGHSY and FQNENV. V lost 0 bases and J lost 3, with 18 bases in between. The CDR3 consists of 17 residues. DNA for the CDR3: TGTGCCAGCAGCCAATCAGCCTCAGGGGCACCCGGCTACGAGCAGTACTTC. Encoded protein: CASSQSASGAPGYEQYF.